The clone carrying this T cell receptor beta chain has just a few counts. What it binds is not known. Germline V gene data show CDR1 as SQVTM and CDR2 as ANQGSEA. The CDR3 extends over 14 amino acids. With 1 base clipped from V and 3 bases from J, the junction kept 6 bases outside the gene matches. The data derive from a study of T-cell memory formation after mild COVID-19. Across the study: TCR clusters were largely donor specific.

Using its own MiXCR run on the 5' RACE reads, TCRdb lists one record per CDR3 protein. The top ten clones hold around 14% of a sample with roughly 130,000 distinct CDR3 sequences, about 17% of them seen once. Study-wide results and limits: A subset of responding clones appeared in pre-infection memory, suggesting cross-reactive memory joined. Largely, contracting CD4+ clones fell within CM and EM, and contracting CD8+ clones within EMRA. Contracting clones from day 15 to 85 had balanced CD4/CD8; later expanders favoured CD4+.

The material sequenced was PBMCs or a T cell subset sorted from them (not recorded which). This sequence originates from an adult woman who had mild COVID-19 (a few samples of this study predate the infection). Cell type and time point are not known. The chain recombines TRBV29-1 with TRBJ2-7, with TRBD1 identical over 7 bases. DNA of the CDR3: TGCAGCGTTGAAGTCCGGGACAGAAACTACGAGCAGTACTTC. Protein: CSVEVRDRNYEQYF.